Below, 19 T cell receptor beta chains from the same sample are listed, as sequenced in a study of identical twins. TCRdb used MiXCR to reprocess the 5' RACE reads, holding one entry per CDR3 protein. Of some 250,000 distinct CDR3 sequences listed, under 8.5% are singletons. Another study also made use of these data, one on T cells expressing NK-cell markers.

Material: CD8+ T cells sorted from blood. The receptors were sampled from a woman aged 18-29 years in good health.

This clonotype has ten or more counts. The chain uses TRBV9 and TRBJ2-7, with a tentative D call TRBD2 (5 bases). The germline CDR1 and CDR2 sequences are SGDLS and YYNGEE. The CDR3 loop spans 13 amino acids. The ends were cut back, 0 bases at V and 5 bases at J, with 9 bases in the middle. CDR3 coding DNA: TGTGCCAGCAGCGTAGTTTCCGGGGACGAGCAGTACTTC. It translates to CASSVVSGDEQYF.

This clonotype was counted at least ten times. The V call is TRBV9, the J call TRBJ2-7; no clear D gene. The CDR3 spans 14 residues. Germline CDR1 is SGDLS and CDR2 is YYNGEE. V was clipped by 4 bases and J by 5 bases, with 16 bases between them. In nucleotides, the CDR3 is TGTGCCAGCAGCCCCCGGCGAAAGGGTAACGAGCAGTACTTC. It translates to CASSPRRKGNEQYF.

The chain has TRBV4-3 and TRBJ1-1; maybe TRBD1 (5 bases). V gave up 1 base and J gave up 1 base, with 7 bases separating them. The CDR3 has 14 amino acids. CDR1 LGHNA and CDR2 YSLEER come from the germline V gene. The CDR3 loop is CASSQAGGNTEAFF. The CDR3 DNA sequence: TGCGCCAGCAGCCAAGCCGGGGGGAACACTGAAGCTTTCTTT.

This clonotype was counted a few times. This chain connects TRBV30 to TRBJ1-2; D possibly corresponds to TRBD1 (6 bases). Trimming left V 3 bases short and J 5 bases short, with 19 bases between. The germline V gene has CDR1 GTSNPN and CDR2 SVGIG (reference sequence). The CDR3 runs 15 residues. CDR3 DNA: TGTGCCTGGAGCCCGGGGGACACAATCGGGTATGGCTACACCTTC. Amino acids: CAWSPGDTIGYGYTF.

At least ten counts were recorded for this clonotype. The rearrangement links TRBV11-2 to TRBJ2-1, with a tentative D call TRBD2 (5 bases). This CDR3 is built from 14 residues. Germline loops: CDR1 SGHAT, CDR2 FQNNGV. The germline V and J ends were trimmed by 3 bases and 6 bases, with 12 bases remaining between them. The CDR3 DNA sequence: TGTGCCAGCAGCTTTTTTCTTGAGGGCAATGAGCAGTTCTTC. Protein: CASSFFLEGNEQFF.

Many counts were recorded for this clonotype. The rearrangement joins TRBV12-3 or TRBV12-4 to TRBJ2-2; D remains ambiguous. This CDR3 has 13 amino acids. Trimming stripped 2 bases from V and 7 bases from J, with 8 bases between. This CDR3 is CASSLFSYGELFF. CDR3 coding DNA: TGTGCCAGCAGTTTATTCAGTTACGGGGAGCTGTTTTTT.

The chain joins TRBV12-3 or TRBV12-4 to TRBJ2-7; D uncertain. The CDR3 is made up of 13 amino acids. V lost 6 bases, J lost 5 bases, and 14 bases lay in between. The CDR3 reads CASSRAPVDEQYF. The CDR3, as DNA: TGTGCCAGCAGCCGGGCTCCAGTCGACGAGCAGTACTTC.

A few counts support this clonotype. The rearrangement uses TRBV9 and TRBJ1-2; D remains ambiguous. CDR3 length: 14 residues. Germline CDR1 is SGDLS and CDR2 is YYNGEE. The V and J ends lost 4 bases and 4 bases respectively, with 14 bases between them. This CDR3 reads CASSSGGDPYGYTF. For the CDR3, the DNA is TGTGCCAGCAGCTCTGGTGGCGACCCCTATGGCTACACCTTC. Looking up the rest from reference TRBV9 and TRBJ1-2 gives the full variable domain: DSGVTQTPKHLITATGQRVTLRCSPRSGDLSVYWYQQSLDQGLQFLIQYYNGEERAKGNILERFSAQQFPDLHSELNLSSLELGDSALYFCASSSGGDPYGYTFGSGTRLTVV.

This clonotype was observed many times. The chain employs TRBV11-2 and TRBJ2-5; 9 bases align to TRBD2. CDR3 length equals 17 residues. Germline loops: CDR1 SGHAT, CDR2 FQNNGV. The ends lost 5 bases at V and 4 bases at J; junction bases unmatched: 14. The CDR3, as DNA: TGTGCCAGCAGCCCAATAGGGGAGACTAGCGGACGAGAGACCCAGTACTTC. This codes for CASSPIGETSGRETQYF.

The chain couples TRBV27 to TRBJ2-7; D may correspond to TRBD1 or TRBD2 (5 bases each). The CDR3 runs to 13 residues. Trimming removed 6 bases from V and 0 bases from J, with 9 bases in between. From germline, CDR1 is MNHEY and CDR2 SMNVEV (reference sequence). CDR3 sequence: CASSWGNSYEQYF. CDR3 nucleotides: TGTGCCAGCAGCTGGGGGAACTCCTACGAGCAGTACTTC.

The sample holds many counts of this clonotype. The CDR3 sequence: CASSSLDGYEQYF. CDR3 sequence (DNA): TGTGCCAGCAGCTCACTTGACGGCTACGAGCAGTACTTC. The genes are TRBV7-9 and TRBJ2-7; D not resolved. The V end lost 4 bases, the J end lost 3 bases, and 10 bases lay between the germline ends. Germline V gene data show CDR1 as SEHNR and CDR2 as FQNEAQ (reference sequence). This CDR3 is built from 13 residues.

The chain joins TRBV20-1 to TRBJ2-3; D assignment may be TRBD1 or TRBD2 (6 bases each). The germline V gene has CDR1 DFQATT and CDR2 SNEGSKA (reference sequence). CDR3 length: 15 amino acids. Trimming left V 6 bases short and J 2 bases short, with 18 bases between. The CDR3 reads CSAGSRRDTTDTQYF. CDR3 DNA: TGCAGTGCCGGATCTAGGAGGGACACCACAGATACGCAGTATTTT.

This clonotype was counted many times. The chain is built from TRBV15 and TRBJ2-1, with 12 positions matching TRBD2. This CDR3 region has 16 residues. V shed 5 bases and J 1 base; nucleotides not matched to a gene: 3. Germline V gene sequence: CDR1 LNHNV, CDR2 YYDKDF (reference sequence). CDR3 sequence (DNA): TGTGCCACCAGCGGCACTAGCGGGGGGTCCTACAATGAGCAGTTCTTC. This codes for CATSGTSGGSYNEQFF.

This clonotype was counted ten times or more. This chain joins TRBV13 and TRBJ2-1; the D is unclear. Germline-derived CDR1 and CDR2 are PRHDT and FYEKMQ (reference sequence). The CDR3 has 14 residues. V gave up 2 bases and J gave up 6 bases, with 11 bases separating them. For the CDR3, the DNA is TGTGCCAGCAGCTTATTCTGGGCCAGCAATGAGCAGTTCTTC. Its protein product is CASSLFWASNEQFF.

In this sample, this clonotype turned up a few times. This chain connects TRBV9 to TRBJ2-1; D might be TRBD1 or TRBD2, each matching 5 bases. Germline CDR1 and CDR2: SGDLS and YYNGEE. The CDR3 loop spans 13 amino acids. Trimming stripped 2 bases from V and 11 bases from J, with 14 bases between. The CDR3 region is CASSVGEDTKQFF. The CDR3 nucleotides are TGTGCCAGCAGCGTGGGGGAAGACACTAAGCAGTTCTTC.

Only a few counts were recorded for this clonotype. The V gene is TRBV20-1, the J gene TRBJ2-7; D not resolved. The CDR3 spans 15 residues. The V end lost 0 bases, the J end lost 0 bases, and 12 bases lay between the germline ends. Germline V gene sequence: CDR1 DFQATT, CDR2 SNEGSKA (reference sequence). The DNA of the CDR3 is TGCAGTGCTAGAGATCTAGGGTCAGTCTCCTACGAGCAGTACTTC. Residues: CSARDLGSVSYEQYF.

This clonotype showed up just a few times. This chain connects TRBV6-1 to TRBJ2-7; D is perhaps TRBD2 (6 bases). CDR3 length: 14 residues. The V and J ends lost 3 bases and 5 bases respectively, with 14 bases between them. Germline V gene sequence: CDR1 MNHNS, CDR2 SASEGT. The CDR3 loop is CASSDRGEVNEQYF. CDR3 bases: TGTGCCAGCAGTGACAGAGGGGAGGTGAACGAGCAGTACTTC.

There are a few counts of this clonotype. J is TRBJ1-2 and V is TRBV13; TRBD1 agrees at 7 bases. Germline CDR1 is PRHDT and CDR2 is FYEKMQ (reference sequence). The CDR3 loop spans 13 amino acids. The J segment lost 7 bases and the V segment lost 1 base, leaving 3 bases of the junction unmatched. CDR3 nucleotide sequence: TGTGCCAGCAGCTTAGAGGGGGCGGCTGGCTACACCTTC. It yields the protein CASSLEGAAGYTF.

In DNA, the CDR3 is TGTGCCAGCACTCCGGGACAGGGTTTTGGCTACACCTTC. This codes for CASTPGQGFGYTF. The chain employs TRBV7-9 and TRBJ1-2; 9 nucleotides agree with TRBD1. The CDR3 covers 13 residues. With V trimmed by 7 bases and J by 7 bases, 7 bases remained unmatched. The germline CDR1 and CDR2 sequences are SEHNR and FQNEAQ (reference sequence).